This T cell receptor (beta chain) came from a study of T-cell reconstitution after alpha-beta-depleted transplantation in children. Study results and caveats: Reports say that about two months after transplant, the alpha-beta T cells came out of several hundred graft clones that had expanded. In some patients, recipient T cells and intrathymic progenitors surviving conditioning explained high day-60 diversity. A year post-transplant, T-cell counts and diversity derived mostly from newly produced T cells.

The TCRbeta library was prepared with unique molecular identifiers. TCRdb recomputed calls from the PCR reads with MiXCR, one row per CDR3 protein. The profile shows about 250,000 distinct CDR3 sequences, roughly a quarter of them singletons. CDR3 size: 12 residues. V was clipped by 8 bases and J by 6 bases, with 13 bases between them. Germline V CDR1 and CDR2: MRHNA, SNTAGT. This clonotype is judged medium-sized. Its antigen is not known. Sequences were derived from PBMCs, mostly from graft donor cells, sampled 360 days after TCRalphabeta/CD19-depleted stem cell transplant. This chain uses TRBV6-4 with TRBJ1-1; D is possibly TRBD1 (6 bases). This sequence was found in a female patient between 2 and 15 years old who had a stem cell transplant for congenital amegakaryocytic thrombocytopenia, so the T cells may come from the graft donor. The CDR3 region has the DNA TGTGCCAGCGGAGACAGGACCCCTGAAGCTTTCTTT. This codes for CASGDRTPEAFF.